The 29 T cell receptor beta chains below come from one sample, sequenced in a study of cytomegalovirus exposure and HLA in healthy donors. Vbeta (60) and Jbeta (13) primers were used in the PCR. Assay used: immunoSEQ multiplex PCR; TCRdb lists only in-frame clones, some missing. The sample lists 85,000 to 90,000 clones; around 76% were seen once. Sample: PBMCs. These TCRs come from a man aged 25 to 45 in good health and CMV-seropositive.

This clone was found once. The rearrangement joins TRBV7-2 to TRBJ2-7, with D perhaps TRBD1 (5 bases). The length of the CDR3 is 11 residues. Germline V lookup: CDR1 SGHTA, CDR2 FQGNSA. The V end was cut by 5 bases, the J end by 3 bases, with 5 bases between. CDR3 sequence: CASSDSYEQYF. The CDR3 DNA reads TGTGCCAGCAGCGACAGCTACGAGCAGTACTTC.

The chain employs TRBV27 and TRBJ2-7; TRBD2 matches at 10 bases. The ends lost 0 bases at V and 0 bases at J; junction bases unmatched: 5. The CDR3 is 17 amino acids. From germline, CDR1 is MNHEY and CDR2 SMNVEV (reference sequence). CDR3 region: CASSLSRSGGASYEQYF. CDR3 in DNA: TGTGCCAGCAGTTTATCGAGAAGCGGGGGGGCCTCCTACGAGCAGTACTTC.

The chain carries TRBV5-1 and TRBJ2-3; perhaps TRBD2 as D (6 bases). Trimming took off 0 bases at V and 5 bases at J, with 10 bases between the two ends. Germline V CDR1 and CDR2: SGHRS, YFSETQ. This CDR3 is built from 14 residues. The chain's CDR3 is CASSLAGTEDTQYF. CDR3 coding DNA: TGCGCCAGCAGCTTGGCCGGGACTGAAGATACGCAGTATTTT. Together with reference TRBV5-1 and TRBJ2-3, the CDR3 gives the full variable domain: KAGVTQTPRYLIKTRGQQVTLSCSPISGHRSVSWYQQTPGQGLQFLFEYFSETQRNKGNFPGRFSGRQFSNSRSEMNVSTLELGDSALYLCASSLAGTEDTQYFGPGTRLTVL.

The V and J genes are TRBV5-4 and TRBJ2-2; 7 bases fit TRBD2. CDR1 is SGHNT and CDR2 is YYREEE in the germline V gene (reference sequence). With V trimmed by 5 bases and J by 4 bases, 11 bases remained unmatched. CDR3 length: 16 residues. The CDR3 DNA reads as TGTGCCAGCAGTCCTAGTTTGGGGGGGGGCACCGGGGAGCTGTTTTTT. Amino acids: CASSPSLGGGTGELFF.

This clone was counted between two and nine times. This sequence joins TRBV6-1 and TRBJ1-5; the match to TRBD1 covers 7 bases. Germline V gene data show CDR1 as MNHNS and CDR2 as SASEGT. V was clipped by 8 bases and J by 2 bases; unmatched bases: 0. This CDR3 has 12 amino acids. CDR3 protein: CASGTGNQPQHF. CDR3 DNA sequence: TGTGCCAGCGGGACAGGCAATCAGCCCCAGCATTTT.

The CDR3, as DNA: TGCGCCAGCAGCTTGGGGTTCGCGACAGACCTCTTAGCTAACTATGGCTACACCTTC. This codes for CASSLGFATDLLANYGYTF. This chain connects TRBV5-1 to TRBJ1-2, with D maybe TRBD1 (5 bases). Trimming pared 0 bases from V and 0 bases from J, leaving 21 bases between. CDR3 length: 19 residues. Germline-derived CDR1 and CDR2 are SGHRS and YFSETQ.

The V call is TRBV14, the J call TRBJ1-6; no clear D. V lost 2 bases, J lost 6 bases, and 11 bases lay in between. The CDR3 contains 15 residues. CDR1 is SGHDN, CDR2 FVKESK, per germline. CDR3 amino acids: CASSQQEGANSPLHF. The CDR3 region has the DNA TGTGCCAGCAGCCAACAGGAGGGTGCTAATTCACCCCTCCACTTT.

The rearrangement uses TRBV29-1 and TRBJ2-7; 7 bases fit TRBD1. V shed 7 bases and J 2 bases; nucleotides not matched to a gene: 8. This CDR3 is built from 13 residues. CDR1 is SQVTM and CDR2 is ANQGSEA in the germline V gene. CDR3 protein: CSGTGVSTYEQYF. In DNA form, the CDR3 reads TGCAGCGGCACAGGGGTCAGTACCTACGAGCAGTACTTC.

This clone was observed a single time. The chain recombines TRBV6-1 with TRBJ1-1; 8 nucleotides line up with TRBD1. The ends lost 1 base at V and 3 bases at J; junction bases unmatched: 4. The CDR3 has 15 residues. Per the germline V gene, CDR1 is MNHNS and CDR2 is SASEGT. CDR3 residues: CASSEVTGGDTEAFF. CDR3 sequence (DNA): TGTGCCAGCAGTGAAGTCACAGGGGGGGACACTGAAGCTTTCTTT.

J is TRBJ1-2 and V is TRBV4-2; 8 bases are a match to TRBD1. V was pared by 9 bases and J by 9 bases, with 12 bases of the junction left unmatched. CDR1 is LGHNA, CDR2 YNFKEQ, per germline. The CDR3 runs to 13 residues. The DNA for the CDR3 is TGTGCCAGTTCGGGACAGGCCGTTAACAGCTACACCTTC. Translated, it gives CASSGQAVNSYTF.

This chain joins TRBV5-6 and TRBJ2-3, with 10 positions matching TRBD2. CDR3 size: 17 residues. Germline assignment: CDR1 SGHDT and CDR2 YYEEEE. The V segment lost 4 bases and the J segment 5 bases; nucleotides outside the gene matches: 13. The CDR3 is CASSHDTGTSVRDTQYF. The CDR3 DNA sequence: TGTGCCAGCAGCCACGACACCGGGACTAGCGTGAGAGATACGCAGTATTTT.

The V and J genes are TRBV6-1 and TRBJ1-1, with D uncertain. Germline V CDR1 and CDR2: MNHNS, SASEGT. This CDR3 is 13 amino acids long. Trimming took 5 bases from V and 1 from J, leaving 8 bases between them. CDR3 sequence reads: CASSFSSNTEAFF. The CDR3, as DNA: TGTGCCAGCAGTTTCTCCTCGAACACTGAAGCTTTCTTT.

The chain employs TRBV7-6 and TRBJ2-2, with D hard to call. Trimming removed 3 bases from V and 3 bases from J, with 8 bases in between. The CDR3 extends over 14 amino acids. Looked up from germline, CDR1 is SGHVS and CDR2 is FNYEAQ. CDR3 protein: CASSLVTDTGELFF. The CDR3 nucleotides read TGTGCCAGCAGCTTGGTTACGGACACCGGGGAGCTGTTTTTT. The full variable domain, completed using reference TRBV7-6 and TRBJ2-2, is GAGVSQSPRYKVTKRGQDVALRCDPISGHVSLYWYRQALGQGPEFLTYFNYEAQQDKSGLPNDRFSAERPEGSISTLTIQRTEQRDSAMYRCASSLVTDTGELFFGEGSRLTVL.

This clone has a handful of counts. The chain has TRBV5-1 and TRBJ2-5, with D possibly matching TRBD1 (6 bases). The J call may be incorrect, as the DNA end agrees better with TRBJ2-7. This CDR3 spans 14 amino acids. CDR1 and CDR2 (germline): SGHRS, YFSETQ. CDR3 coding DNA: TGCGCCAGCAGCTTGGGTGGGGACACCTACGAGCAGTACTTC. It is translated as CASSLGGDTYEQYF.

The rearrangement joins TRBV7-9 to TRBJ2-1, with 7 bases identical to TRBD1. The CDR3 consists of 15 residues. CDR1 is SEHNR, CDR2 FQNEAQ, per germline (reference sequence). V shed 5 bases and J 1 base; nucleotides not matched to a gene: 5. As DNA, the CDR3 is TGTGCCAGCAGCCGACAGGGTGGGTCCTACAATGAGCAGTTCTTC. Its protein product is CASSRQGGSYNEQFF.

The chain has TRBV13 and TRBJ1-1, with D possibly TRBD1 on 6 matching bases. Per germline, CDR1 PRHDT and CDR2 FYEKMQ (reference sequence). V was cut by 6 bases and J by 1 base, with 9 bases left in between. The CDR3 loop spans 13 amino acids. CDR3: CASREQGNTEAFF. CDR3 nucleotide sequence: TGTGCCAGCAGAGAACAGGGGAACACTGAAGCTTTCTTT.

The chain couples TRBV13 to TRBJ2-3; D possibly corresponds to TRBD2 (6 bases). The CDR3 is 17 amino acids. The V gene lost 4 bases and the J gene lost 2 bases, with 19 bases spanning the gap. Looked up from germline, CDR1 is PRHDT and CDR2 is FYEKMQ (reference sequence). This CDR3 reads CASSSIPGRAYTDTQYF. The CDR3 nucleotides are TGTGCCAGCAGCTCGATACCCGGGAGAGCTTACACAGATACGCAGTATTTT.

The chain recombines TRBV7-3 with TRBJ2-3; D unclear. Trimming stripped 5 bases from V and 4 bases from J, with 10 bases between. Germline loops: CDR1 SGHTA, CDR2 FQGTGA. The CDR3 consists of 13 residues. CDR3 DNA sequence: TGTGCCAGCAGCCCCAGCCTAGCAGATACGCAGTATTTT. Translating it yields CASSPSLADTQYF. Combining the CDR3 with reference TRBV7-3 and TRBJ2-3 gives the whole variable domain GAGVSQTPSNKVTEKGKYVELRCDPISGHTALYWYRQSLGQGPEFLIYFQGTGAADDSGLPNDRFFAVRPEGSVSTLKIQRTERGDSAVYLCASSPSLADTQYFGPGTRLTVL.

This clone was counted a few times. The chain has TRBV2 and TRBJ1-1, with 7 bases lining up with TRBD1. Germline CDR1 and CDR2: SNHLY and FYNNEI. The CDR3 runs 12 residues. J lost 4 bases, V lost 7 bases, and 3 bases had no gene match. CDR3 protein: CASTRGRTEAFF. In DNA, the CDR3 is TGTGCCAGCACGAGGGGGCGCACTGAAGCTTTCTTT.

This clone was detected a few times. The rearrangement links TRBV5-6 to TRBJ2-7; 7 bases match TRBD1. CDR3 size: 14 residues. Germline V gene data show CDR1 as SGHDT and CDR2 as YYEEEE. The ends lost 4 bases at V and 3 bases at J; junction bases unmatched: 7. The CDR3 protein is CASSPGTDLYEQYF. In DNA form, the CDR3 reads TGTGCCAGCAGCCCCGGGACAGACCTCTACGAGCAGTACTTC.

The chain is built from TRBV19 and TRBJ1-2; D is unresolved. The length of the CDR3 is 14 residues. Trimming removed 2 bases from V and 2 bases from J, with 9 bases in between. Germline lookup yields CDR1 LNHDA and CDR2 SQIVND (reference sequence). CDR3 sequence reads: CASSIQAGNYGYTF. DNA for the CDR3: TGTGCCAGTAGTATACAGGCGGGCAACTATGGCTACACCTTC.

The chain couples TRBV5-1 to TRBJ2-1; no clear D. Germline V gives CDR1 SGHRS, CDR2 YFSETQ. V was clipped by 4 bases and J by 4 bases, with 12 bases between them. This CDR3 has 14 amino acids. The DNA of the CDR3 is TGCGCCAGCAGCCCCCAGTCCCCTTACAATGAGCAGTTCTTC. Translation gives CASSPQSPYNEQFF.

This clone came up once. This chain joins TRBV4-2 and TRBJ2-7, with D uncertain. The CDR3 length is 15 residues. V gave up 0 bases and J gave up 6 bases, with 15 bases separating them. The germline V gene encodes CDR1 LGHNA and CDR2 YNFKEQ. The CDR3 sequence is CASSQDRLNPGEQYF. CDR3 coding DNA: TGTGCCAGCAGCCAAGATAGGCTCAACCCAGGCGAGCAGTACTTC.

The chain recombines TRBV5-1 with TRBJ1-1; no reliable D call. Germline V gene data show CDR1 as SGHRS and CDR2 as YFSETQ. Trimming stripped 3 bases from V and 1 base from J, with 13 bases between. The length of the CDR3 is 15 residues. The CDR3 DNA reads TGCGCCAGCAGCTCGGGCGGGGTGGGGAACACTGAAGCTTTCTTT. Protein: CASSSGGVGNTEAFF.

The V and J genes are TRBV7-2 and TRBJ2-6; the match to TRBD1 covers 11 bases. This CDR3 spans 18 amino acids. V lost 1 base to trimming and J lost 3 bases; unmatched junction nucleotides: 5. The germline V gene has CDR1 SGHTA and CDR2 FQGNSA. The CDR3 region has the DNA TGTGCCAGCAGCTTAGAGGGGACAGGGGGTGGTGGGGCCAACGTCCTGACTTTC. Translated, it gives CASSLEGTGGGGANVLTF.

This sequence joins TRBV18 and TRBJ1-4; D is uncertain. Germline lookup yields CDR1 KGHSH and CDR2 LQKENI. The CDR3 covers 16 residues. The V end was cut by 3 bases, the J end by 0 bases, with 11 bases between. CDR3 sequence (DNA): TGTGCCAGCTCACCTCAGACGACTGCAACTAATGAAAAACTGTTTTTT. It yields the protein CASSPQTTATNEKLFF.

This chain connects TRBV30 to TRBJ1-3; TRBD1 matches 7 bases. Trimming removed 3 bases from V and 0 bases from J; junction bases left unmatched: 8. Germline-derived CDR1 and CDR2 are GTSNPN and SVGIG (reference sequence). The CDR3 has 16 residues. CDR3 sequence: CAWSWGQLSSGNTIYF. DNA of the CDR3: TGTGCCTGGAGCTGGGGACAGCTGAGCTCTGGAAACACCATATATTTT.

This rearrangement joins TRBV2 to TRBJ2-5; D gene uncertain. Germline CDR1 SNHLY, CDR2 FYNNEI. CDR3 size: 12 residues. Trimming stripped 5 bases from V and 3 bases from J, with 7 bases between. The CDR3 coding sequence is TGTGCCAGCAGTCAGAGGAAAGAGACCCAGTACTTC. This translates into CASSQRKETQYF.

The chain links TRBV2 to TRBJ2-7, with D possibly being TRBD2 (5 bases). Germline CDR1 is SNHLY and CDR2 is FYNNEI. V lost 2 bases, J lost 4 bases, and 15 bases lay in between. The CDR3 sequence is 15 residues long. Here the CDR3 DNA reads TGTGCCAGCAGTGAAAATCCCACTTCGGGGTACGAGCAGTACTTC. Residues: CASSENPTSGYEQYF. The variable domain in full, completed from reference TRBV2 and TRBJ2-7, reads EPEVTQTPSHQVTQMGQEVILRCVPISNHLYFYWYRQILGQKVEFLVSFYNNEISEKSEIFDDQFSVERPDGSNFTLKIRSTKLEDSAMYFCASSENPTSGYEQYFGPGTRLTVT.